These 5 T cell receptor beta chains were all obtained from the same sample, sequenced in a study of breast tumors, draining lymph nodes, adjacent tissues. Breast cancer patients provided tissue from their axillary draining lymph nodes. Using its own MiXCR run on the multiplex PCR reads, TCRdb lists one record per CDR3 protein. The sample lists more than 100,000 distinct CDR3 sequences; approximately 20% were seen once. The sample comprised axillary lymph node tissue. The receptors were gathered from a female donor with breast cancer. Some clones in this sample may be carry-over from other donors' samples.

The chain couples TRBV6-5 to TRBJ2-1; 9 nucleotides align to TRBD2. The germline gives CDR1 MNHEY, CDR2 SVGAGI. The CDR3 spans 17 residues. Trimming at V came to 5 bases and at J to 11 bases, leaving 19 bases not matched to a gene. This CDR3 is CASSRSGASGNPRQQFF. DNA for the CDR3: TGTGCCAGCAGTCGCTCCGGTGCTAGCGGGAACCCAAGACAGCAGTTCTTC.

This clonotype was found many times. The chain joins TRBV12-3 or TRBV12-4 to TRBJ1-2; no firm D call. V lost 2 bases, J lost 7 bases, and 11 bases lay in between. This CDR3 has 13 amino acids. CDR3 loop: CASSLWENPGYTF. The CDR3 bases are TGTGCCAGCAGTTTATGGGAGAACCCTGGCTACACCTTC.

Many counts were recorded for this clonotype. The V gene is TRBV27, the J gene TRBJ2-6, with D maybe TRBD1 (6 bases). V was shortened by 7 bases and J by 2 bases, with 12 bases between the two germline ends. Germline lookup yields CDR1 MNHEY and CDR2 SMNVEV (reference sequence). This CDR3 has 15 residues. CDR3 sequence: CASNQYRAGANVLTF. In DNA, the CDR3 is TGTGCCAGCAACCAATACAGGGCTGGGGCCAACGTCCTGACTTTC.

This clonotype was found once. A much larger clone differs by one base, so this may be a read error. The DNA for the CDR3 is TGCATCGCCCGGGGGGCGGGAGTGCGCAATGAGCAGTTCTTC. Translation: CIARGAGVRNEQFF. The genes are TRBV20-1 and TRBJ2-1, with D maybe TRBD2 (7 bases). This CDR3 comprises 14 residues. From germline, CDR1 is DFQATT and CDR2 SNEGSKA (reference sequence).

This clonotype was counted ten times or more. The rearrangement uses TRBV20-1 and TRBJ2-7, with D unresolved. Trimming cost V 1 base and J 0 bases, with 10 bases left between them. Looked up from germline, CDR1 is DFQATT and CDR2 is SNEGSKA (reference sequence). CDR3 length equals 14 residues. The CDR3 DNA reads TGCAGTGCTAGAGCCCCCAGTCACTCCTACGAGCAGTACTTC. It codes for CSARAPSHSYEQYF.